This T cell receptor (beta chain) was sequenced in a study of CD8+ T cells in alopecia areata. It was cDNA, reverse transcribed from extracted RNA, that served as the sequencing template. Data came from immunoSEQ multiplex PCR; TCRdb stores just in-frame clones and leaves some out. The sample lists over 150,000 clones; roughly 60% were seen once. Trimming removed 7 bases from V and 1 base from J, with 14 bases in between. This CDR3 has 13 residues. Germline V gives CDR1 SQVTM, CDR2 ANQGSEA. Described treatment: oral pan-JAK inhibitor, 5-10 mg twice daily. The sorting of PBMCs gave CD4+ and CD8+ T cells.

Sequencing used CD4+ T cells sorted from blood, obtained at week 24, from a patient treated with tofacitinib. J is TRBJ2-7 and V is TRBV29-1; D is perhaps TRBD1 or TRBD2 (5 bases each). This clonotype was sampled from a human donor with alopecia areata. CDR3 region: CSAARGQSYEQYF. The CDR3 nucleotides are TGCAGCGCCGCCCGGGGCCAGTCCTACGAGCAGTACTTC.